This entry concerns a single T cell receptor (beta chain). Produced via immunoSEQ multiplex PCR; TCRdb's table is partial and in-frame only. The sample includes about 310,000 clones, about 87% of them seen just once. This entry comes from a study of blood T cell repertoires in COVID-19. Per germline, CDR1 SNHLY and CDR2 FYNNEI. Trimming took 4 bases from V and 6 from J, leaving 12 bases between them. This CDR3 region has 14 residues. The specimen sequenced was PBMCs or T cells enriched from blood (not recorded which). The clonotype comes from a woman under 30 who had recovered from COVID-19. V is TRBV2 and J is TRBJ2-2; possibly TRBD1 for D (6 bases). The DNA for the CDR3 is TGTGCCAGCAGTGCCCCCGAGGGGGCCGGGGAGCTGTTTTTT. This encodes CASSAPEGAGELFF.